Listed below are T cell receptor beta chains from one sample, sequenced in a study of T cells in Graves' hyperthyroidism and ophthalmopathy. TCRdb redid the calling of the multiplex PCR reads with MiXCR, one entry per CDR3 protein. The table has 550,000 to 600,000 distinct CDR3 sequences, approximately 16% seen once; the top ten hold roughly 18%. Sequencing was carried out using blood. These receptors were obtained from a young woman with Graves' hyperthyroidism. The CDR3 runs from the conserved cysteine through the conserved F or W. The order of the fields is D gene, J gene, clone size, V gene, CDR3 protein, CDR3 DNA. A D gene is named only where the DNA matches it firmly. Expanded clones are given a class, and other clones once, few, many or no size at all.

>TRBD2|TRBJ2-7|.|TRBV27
CASSFIAGSSYEQYF
TGTGCCAGCAGTTTCATAGCGGGAAGCTCCTACGAGCAGTACTTC
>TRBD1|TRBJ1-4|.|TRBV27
CASRAQGVDEKLFF
TGTGCCAGCAGGGCCCAGGGGGTAGATGAAAAACTGTTTTTT
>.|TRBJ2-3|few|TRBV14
CASSRTQKRLDPDTQYF
TGTGCCAGCAGCCGAACCCAAAAACGACTAGACCCGGATACGCAGTATTTT
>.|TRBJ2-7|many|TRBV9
CASSVATGNYEQYF
TGTGCCAGCAGCGTAGCGACAGGCAACTACGAGCAGTACTTC
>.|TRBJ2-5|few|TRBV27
CASRGVLGETQYF
TGTGCCAGCAGGGGGGTGCTAGGAGAGACCCAGTACTTC
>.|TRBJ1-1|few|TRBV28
CASSPLFWGMNTEAFF
TGTGCCAGCAGTCCATTGTTTTGGGGGATGAACACTGAAGCTTTCTTT
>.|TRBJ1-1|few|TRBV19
CASIGKVLNTEAFF
TGTGCCAGTATTGGGAAGGTTTTGAACACTGAAGCTTTCTTT
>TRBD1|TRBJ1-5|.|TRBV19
CASSIWDRGWRNQPQHF
TGTGCCAGTAGTATATGGGACAGGGGTTGGCGCAATCAGCCCCAGCATTTT
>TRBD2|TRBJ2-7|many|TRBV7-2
CASSLSGTSGSDEQYF
TGTGCCAGCAGCTTGTCCGGGACTAGCGGGAGCGACGAGCAGTACTTC
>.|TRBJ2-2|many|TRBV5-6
CASTALSGELFF
TGTGCCAGCACCGCTCTCTCCGGGGAGCTGTTTTTT
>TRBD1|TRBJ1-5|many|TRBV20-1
CSAITGGYQPQHF
TGCAGTGCTATTACAGGGGGGTATCAGCCCCAGCATTTT
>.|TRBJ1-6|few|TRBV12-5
CASGLVEDSPLHF
TGTGCTAGTGGTTTGGTGGAGGATTCACCCCTCCACTTT
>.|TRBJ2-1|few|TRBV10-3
CATRAPSGSYNEQFF
TGTGCCACCCGGGCCCCCAGCGGCTCCTACAATGAGCAGTTCTTC
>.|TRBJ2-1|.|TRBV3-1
CASSPSSYEQFF
TGTGCCAGCAGCCCCTCTAGCTATGAGCAGTTCTTC
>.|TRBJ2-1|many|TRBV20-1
CSALLWSAVYNEQFF
TGCAGTGCCCTGCTCTGGTCGGCCGTCTACAATGAGCAGTTCTTC
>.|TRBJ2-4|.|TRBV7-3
CASSLGGAGNIQYF
TGTGCCAGCAGCTTGGGGGGGGCTGGAAACATTCAGTACTTC
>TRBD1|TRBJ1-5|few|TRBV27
CASSKGQRSNQPQHF
TGTGCCAGCAGCAAGGGACAGCGTAGCAATCAGCCCCAGCATTTT
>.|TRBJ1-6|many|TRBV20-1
CSARISSYNSPLHF
TGCAGTGCTAGAATTAGCTCCTATAATTCACCCCTCCACTTT
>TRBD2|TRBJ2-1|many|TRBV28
CASSLFRREFNNEQFF
TGTGCCAGCAGTTTATTCAGGCGGGAGTTCAACAATGAGCAGTTCTTC
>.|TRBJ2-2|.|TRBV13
CASSGGYTGELFF
TGTGCCAGCTCAGGCGGGTACACCGGGGAGCTGTTTTTT
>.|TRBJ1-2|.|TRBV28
CASSFVGYGYTF
TGTGCCAGCAGTTTCGTAGGATATGGCTACACCTTC
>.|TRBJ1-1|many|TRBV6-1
CASLATEAFF
TGTGCCAGCTTAGCTACTGAAGCTTTCTTT
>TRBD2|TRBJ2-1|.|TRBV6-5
CASSSSGSPNEQFF
TGTGCCAGCAGTTCTAGCGGTTCCCCCAATGAGCAGTTCTTC
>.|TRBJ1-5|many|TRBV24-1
CATSDGAGHQPQHF
TGTGCCACCAGTGATGGGGCGGGTCATCAGCCCCAGCATTTT
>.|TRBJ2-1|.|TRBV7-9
CANTENNEQFF
TGTGCCAACACAGAGAACAATGAGCAGTTCTTC
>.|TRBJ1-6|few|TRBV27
CASSRGVSMHNSPLHF
TGTGCCAGCAGTCGGGGGGTCTCGATGCATAATTCACCCCTCCACTTT
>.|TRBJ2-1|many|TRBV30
CAWSRRVTYNEQFF
TGTGCCTGGAGTAGGCGGGTGACCTACAATGAGCAGTTCTTC
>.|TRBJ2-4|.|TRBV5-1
CASSLSSTGEIAKNIQYF
TGCGCCAGCAGCTTATCCTCGACCGGGGAAATAGCCAAAAACATTCAGTACTTC
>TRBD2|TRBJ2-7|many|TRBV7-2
CASSPQIAGSSEQYF
TGTGCCAGCAGCCCTCAAATAGCGGGGTCAAGCGAGCAGTACTTC
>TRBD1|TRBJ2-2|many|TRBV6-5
CASSYSDREISNTGELFF
TGTGCCAGCAGTTACTCGGACAGGGAAATATCGAACACCGGGGAGCTGTTTTTT
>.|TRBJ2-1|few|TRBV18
CASSPSENEQFF
TGTGCCAGCTCACCGTCAGAAAATGAGCAGTTCTTC
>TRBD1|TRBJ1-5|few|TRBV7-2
CASSLATGGFQPQHF
TGTGCCAGCAGCTTAGCGACAGGGGGTTTCCAGCCCCAGCATTTT
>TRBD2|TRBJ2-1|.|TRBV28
CASSQRTSGSNEQFF
TGTGCCAGCAGTCAACGGACTAGCGGGAGCAATGAGCAGTTCTTC
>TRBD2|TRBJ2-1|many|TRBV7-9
CASSLGGGYNEQFF
TGTGCCAGCAGCTTAGGGGGAGGGTACAATGAGCAGTTCTTC
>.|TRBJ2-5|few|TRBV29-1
CSVEFNQETQYF
TGCAGCGTTGAATTTAACCAAGAGACCCAGTACTTC